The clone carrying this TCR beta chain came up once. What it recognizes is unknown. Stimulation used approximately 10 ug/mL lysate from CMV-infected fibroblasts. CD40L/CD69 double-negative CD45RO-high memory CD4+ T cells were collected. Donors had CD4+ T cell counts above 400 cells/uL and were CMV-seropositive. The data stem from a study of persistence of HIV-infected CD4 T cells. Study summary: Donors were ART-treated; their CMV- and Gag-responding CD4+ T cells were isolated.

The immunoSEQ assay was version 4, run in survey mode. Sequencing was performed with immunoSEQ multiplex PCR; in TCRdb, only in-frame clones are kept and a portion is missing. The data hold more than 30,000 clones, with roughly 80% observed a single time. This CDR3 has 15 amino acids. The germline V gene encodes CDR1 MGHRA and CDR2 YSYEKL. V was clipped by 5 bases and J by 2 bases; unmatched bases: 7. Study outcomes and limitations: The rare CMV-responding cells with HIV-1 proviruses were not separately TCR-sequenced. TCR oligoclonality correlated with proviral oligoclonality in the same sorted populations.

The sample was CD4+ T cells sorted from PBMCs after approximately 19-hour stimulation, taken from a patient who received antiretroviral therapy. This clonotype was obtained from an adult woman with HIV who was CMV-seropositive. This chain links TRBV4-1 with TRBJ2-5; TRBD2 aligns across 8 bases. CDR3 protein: CASSYGLAGQETQYF. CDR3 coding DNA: TGCGCCAGCAGCTACGGACTAGCCGGACAAGAGACCCAGTACTTC.